These T cell receptor beta chains were read from a single sample in a study of blood T cell repertoires in COVID-19. Data came from immunoSEQ multiplex PCR; TCRdb stores just in-frame clones and leaves some out. The table shows under 130,000 clones, with over 85% occurring only once. Sample: peripheral blood. Receptors were obtained from an elderly woman in a cohort sampled during active COVID-19. The CDR3 runs from the conserved cysteine through the conserved F or W.

v_call	cdr3_aa
TRBV6-5	CASRPGFLNSPLHF
TRBV5-1	CASSFSGDPEAFF
TRBV28	CASSTHTGGTPQHF
TRBV5-8	CASSLEDRDDSYEQYF
TRBV10-2	CASSDSGGRQETQYF
TRBV28	CASSFAGLAANNEQFF
TRBV12-3/TRBV12-4	CASSPQGNSPLHF
TRBV7-9	CASSLSVWTENTGELFF
TRBV9	CASSVASWSSYEQYF
TRBV28	CATSRSPDGANVLTF
TRBV9	CASSASLEGVNSPLHF
TRBV7-4	CASSFILPCRSTDTQYF
TRBV5-5	CASSLALGRDGTEAFF
TRBV3-1/TRBV3-2	CASSQDGSGRGDEQYF
TRBV27	CASSLLASSSYNEQFF
TRBV24-1	CASVPDRYYEQYF
TRBV10-3	CAISGGGSSYEQYF
TRBV18	CASSPPTGDSLKGYTF
TRBV19	CASSRQGAEIGNEQFF
TRBV2	CASSEEVSGGDKNIQYF
TRBV9	CASSIAGGTGADTQYF
TRBV7-9	CASRPGDRGNYGYTF
TRBV5-6	CASSLAGGLVTEAFF
TRBV5-1	CASSVGGTGANVLTF
TRBV19	CASSIIQNTGELFF
TRBV6-5	CASSYSGGLGNTIYF
TRBV6-5	CASSRTGTGYGYTF
TRBV7-9	CASSAGRGLAGAYTDTQYF
TRBV7-9	CASSSAGVEDEQFF
TRBV10-1	CASRATGGHEAFF
TRBV19	CASSIGTGQTYEQYF
TRBV9	CASSVATAIGETQYF
TRBV18	CASSPPGQGTDTQYF
TRBV11-2	CASSQQTDTQYF
TRBV7-2	CASSLGGRVGSYNEQFF
TRBV6-1	CASSEAVSIGGAFF
TRBV24-1	CATSGQGVTGELFF
TRBV27	CASSLSGSGTRGEQFF